Listed below are T cell receptor beta chains from one sample, sequenced in a study of cytomegalovirus exposure and HLA in healthy donors. TCRdb keeps only in-frame clones here, not all; method: immunoSEQ multiplex PCR. The sample contains about 160,000 clones, roughly 86% of which appear only once. The sequenced sample consisted of PBMCs. The receptors come from a man between 18 and 29 years old in good health and CMV-seropositive. The CDR3 runs from the conserved cysteine through the conserved F or W. The order of the fields is J gene, D gene, clone size, V gene, CDR3 protein, CDR3 DNA. D genes are given only for firm matches. Only part of the rows carry a size: once, few, many, or a class if the clone is expanded.

>TRBJ1-2|-|-|TRBV11-1
CASSFTDNYGYTF
TGTGCCAGCAGCTTCACAGACAACTATGGCTACACCTTC
>TRBJ1-3|-|-|TRBV6-5
CASSYSPGLSGNTIYF
TGTGCCAGCAGTTACTCGCCAGGCCTCTCTGGAAACACCATATATTTT
>TRBJ1-1|-|-|TRBV11-2
CASSFLDRNTEAFF
TGTGCCAGCAGCTTTCTCGACAGGAACACTGAAGCTTTCTTT
>TRBJ1-2|-|-|TRBV28
CASSSPFAANNYGYTF
TGTGCCAGCAGTTCCCCCTTCGCTGCTAATAACTATGGCTACACCTTC
>TRBJ2-1|-|once|TRBV9
CASSVETRYNEQFF
TGTGCCAGCAGCGTTGAGACGCGGTACAATGAGCAGTTCTTC
>TRBJ2-1|-|-|TRBV9
CASSVGTGRTANEQFF
TGTGCCAGCAGCGTAGGAACAGGGCGTACGGCGAATGAGCAGTTCTTC
>TRBJ1-2|TRBD1|-|TRBV29-1
CSVAQGAGIGYTF
TGCAGCGTTGCACAGGGGGCCGGTATTGGCTACACCTTC
>TRBJ2-2|-|-|TRBV7-7
CASSTGSAGELFF
TGTGCTAGCAGTACAGGGTCAGCCGGGGAGCTGTTTTTT
>TRBJ2-1|-|-|TRBV27
CASSLTGLSPNYNEQFF
TGTGCCAGCAGTTTAACCGGACTTTCTCCCAACTACAATGAGCAGTTCTTC
>TRBJ1-2|TRBD1|-|TRBV6-5
CASSWDSRDYGYTF
TGTGCCAGCAGCTGGGACAGTCGGGACTATGGCTACACCTTC
>TRBJ2-7|-|-|TRBV18
CASSPGQNYEQYF
TGTGCCAGCTCACCCGGACAGAACTACGAGCAGTACTTC
>TRBJ2-5|TRBD2|-|TRBV7-3
CASSLMGRAAETQYF
TGTGCCAGCAGCTTAATGGGGAGGGCCGCTGAGACCCAGTACTTC
>TRBJ1-2|-|few|TRBV19
CASSIGRRGDGYTF
TGTGCCAGTAGTATAGGTCGCAGGGGAGATGGCTACACCTTC
>TRBJ2-7|TRBD2|once|TRBV2
CASWGGSSHEQYF
TGTGCCAGCTGGGGGGGTAGCTCCCACGAGCAGTACTTC
>TRBJ1-2|TRBD1|few|TRBV18
CASSLGQGDGYTF
TGTGCCAGCTCGTTGGGACAGGGGGATGGCTACACCTTC
>TRBJ1-2|-|-|TRBV9
CASSVVGVDYGYTF
TGTGCCAGCAGCGTAGTTGGAGTCGACTATGGCTACACCTTC
>TRBJ1-5|TRBD1|-|TRBV19
CASSPYRGLMGNQPQHF
TGTGCCAGTAGTCCCTACAGGGGGCTAATGGGGAATCAGCCCCAGCATTTT
>TRBJ2-1|-|-|TRBV7-3
CASSLGGSYNEQFF
TGTGCCAGCAGCCTGGGGGGTTCCTACAATGAGCAGTTCTTC
>TRBJ2-1|TRBD2|-|TRBV4-1
CASSRGLAGVSYNEQFF
TGCGCCAGCAGCCGGGGGCTAGCGGGTGTTTCCTACAATGAGCAGTTCTTC
>TRBJ2-1|TRBD2|-|TRBV7-9
CASNSDTSGRSSYNEQFF
TGTGCCAGCAACAGCGATACTAGCGGGCGGAGCTCCTACAATGAGCAGTTCTTC
>TRBJ2-1|-|-|TRBV2
CASRAGQTYNEQFF
TGTGCCAGCAGGGCGGGACAGACCTACAATGAGCAGTTCTTC
>TRBJ2-2|TRBD2|-|TRBV27
CASSFWSGSGTGELFF
TGTGCCAGCAGTTTCTGGAGCGGGAGTGGTACCGGGGAGCTGTTTTTT
>TRBJ2-7|TRBD2|-|TRBV5-1
CASSLFPSGSWEQYF
TGCGCCAGCAGCTTGTTCCCTAGCGGGAGTTGGGAGCAGTACTTC
>TRBJ1-5|-|few|TRBV28
CASNQGGGNQPQHF
TGTGCCAGCAATCAAGGAGGGGGCAATCAGCCCCAGCATTTT
>TRBJ1-1|-|-|TRBV27
CASSYSSRTRPNTEAFF
TGTGCCAGCAGTTACTCCTCTCGGACAAGGCCGAACACTGAAGCTTTCTTT
>TRBJ2-7|-|-|TRBV6-1
CASSERDVLEGYEQYF
TGTGCCAGCAGTGAGCGGGACGTCCTTGAGGGCTACGAGCAGTACTTC
>TRBJ2-7|-|-|TRBV28
CASSLSLRGLAYEQYF
TGTGCCAGCAGTTTATCACTAAGGGGTTTAGCTTACGAGCAGTACTTC
>TRBJ2-3|TRBD2|-|TRBV7-3
CASSPSGSTDTQYF
TGTGCCAGCAGCCCTAGCGGGAGCACAGATACGCAGTATTTT
>TRBJ1-2|-|-|TRBV28
CASSLNGGARGYTF
TGTGCCAGCAGTTTAAACGGAGGGGCGCGGGGCTACACCTTC
>TRBJ2-6|-|-|TRBV30
CAWSWTVSSGANVLTF
TGTGCCTGGAGTTGGACAGTGTCGTCTGGGGCCAACGTCCTGACTTTC
>TRBJ1-1|TRBD1|-|TRBV6-1
CASRGQVLNTEAFF
TGTGCCAGCAGGGGACAGGTCTTGAACACTGAAGCTTTCTTT
>TRBJ1-2|TRBD1|-|TRBV16
CASSLRTGTGTYGYTF
TGTGCCAGCAGCCTTCGAACCGGGACAGGGACCTATGGCTACACCTTC
>TRBJ2-5|TRBD2|-|TRBV6-6
CASSVGLADQETQYF
TGTGCCAGCAGTGTGGGACTAGCGGACCAAGAGACCCAGTACTTC
>TRBJ1-5|-|-|TRBV19
CASSTSGVSNQPQHF
TGTGCCAGTAGTACATCAGGGGTCAGCAATCAGCCCCAGCATTTT
>TRBJ2-4|-|-|TRBV30
CAWSVRGDIQYF
TGTGCCTGGAGTGTACGGGGAGACATTCAGTACTTC
>TRBJ2-3|TRBD2|-|TRBV12-5
CASGLILAGGGDTQYF
TGTGCTAGTGGTTTGATTCTAGCGGGAGGTGGAGATACGCAGTATTTT
>TRBJ1-1|-|-|TRBV2
CASSLWDKGTEAFF
TGTGCCAGCAGTTTATGGGACAAGGGCACTGAAGCTTTCTTT
>TRBJ1-1|-|-|TRBV4-1
CASSLQGSMNTEAFF
TGCGCCAGCAGCCTGCAGGGTTCCATGAACACTGAAGCTTTCTTT
>TRBJ2-7|TRBD1|once|TRBV19
CASRGDRGYEQYF
TGTGCCAGCCGCGGGGACAGGGGCTACGAGCAGTACTTC
>TRBJ2-1|TRBD2|-|TRBV5-6
CASSATSAGGLNEQFF
TGTGCCAGCAGCGCCACTAGCGCGGGAGGGCTCAATGAGCAGTTCTTC
>TRBJ1-5|-|-|TRBV10-1
CASRARGGSNQPQHF
TGCGCCAGCAGGGCCCGGGGGGGTAGCAATCAGCCCCAGCATTTT
>TRBJ2-7|TRBD1|-|TRBV18
CASSPGQGFDEQYF
TGTGCCAGCTCACCGGGACAGGGCTTTGACGAGCAGTACTTC
>TRBJ2-3|-|-|TRBV12-2
CASRLVTSGRAPDTQYF
TGTGCAAGTCGCTTAGTCACTAGCGGGAGGGCCCCAGATACGCAGTATTTT
>TRBJ2-1|-|few|TRBV10-1
CASILCASYNEQFF
TGCGCCAGCATTCTCTGCGCTTCCTACAATGAGCAGTTCTTC
>TRBJ2-7|TRBD2|-|TRBV28
CASSLFTPTSGRHNEQYF
TGTGCCAGCAGTTTATTCACCCCGACTAGCGGGAGGCACAACGAGCAGTACTTC
>TRBJ1-1|TRBD1|-|TRBV2
CASSLRTGTGEAFF
TGTGCCAGCAGTCTTAGGACAGGGACAGGGGAAGCTTTCTTT